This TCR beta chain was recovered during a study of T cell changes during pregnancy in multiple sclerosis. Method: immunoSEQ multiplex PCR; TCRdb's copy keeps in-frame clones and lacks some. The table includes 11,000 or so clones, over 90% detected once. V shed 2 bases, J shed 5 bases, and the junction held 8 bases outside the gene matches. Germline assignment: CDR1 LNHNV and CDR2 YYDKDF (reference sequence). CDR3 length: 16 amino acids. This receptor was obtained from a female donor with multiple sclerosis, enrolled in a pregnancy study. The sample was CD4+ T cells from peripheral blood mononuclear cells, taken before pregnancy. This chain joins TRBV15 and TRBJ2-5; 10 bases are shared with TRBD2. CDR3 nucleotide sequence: TGTGCCACCAGCAGACAAAAGCGGGGGGGCGATGAGACCCAGTACTTC. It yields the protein CATSRQKRGGDETQYF.